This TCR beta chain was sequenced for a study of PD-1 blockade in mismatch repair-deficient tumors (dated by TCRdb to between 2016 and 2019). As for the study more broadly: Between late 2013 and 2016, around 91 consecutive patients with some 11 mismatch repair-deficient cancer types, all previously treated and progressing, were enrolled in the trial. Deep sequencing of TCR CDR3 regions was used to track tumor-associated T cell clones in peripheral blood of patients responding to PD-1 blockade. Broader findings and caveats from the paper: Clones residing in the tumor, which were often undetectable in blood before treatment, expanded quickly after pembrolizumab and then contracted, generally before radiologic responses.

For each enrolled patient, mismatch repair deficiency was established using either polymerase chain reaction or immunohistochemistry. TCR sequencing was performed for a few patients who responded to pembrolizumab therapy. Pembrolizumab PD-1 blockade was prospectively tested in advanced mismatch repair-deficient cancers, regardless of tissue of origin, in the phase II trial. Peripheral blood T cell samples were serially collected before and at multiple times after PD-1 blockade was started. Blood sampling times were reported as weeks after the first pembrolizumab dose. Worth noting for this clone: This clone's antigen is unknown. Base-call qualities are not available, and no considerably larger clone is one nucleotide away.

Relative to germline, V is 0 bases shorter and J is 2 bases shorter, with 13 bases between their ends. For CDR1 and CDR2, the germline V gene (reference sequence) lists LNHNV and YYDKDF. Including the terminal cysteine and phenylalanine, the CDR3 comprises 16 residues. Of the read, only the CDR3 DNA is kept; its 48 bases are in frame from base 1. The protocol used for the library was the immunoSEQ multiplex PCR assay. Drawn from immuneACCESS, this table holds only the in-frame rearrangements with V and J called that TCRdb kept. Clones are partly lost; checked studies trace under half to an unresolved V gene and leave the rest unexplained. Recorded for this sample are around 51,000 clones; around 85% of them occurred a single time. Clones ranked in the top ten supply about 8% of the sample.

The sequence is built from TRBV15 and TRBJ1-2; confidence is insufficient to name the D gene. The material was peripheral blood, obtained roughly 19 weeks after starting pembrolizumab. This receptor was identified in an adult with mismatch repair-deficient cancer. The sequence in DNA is TGTGCCACCAGCAGAGAAGGGCCAGCAAGCAACTATGGCTACACCTTC. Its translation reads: CATSREGPASNYGYTF.